This TCR beta chain derives from a study of shared clonotypes between healthy human individuals. Donors included only healthy HIV-negative adults lacking recent acute infections or vaccinations. Clones were read by immunoSEQ multiplex PCR, and TCRdb kept only the in-frame ones, dropping some. The data contain a few hundred thousand clones, less than 98% of them singletons. This clone was detected only once. The receptor was isolated from a woman aged 30 to 39 in good health. The specimen sequenced was naive CD4+ T cells sorted from blood. The subset is: CD45RA+ positively selected.

DNA of the CDR3: TGCGCCAGCAGCTTGGCCCGGGGCCAGGGCACTGAAGCTTTCTTT. Amino acids: CASSLARGQGTEAFF. The chain combines TRBV5-1 with TRBJ1-1, with a weak D call TRBD1 (5 bases). V dropped 0 bases and J dropped 4 bases, with 13 bases sitting between them. CDR1 and CDR2 from the germline V gene are SGHRS and YFSETQ. This CDR3 comprises 15 residues.